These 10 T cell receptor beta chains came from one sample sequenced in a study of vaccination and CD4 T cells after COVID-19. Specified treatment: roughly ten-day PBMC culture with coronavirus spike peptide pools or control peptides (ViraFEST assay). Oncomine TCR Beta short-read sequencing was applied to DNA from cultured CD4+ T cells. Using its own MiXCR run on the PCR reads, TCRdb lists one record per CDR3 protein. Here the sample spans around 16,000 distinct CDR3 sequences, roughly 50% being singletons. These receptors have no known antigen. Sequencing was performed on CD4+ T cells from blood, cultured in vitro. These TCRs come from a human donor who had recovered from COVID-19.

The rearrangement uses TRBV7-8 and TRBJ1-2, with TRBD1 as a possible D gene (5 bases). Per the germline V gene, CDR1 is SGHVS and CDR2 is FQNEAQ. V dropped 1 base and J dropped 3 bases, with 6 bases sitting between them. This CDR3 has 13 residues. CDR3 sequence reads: CASSLGQYYGYTF. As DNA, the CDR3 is TGTGCCAGCAGCTTAGGACAGTACTATGGCTACACCTTC.

The CDR3 here is CASTPPRAQSSYNEQFF. For the CDR3, the DNA is TGCGCCAGCACCCCCCCGAGGGCTCAGAGCTCCTACAATGAGCAGTTCTTC. The chain joins TRBV10-1 to TRBJ2-1, with D possibly TRBD2 on 5 matching bases. V was clipped by 7 bases and J by 0 bases, with 19 bases between them. There are 17 residues in the CDR3. In germline, CDR1 is WNHNN, CDR2 SYGVQD (reference sequence).

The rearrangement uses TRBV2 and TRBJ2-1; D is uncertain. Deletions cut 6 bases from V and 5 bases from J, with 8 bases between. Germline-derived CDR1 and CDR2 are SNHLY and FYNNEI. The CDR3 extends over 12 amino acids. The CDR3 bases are TGTGCCAGCAGCGGAGATAACAATGAGCAGTTCTTC. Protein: CASSGDNNEQFF.

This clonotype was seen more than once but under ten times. The CDR3 nucleotides read TGTGCCAGCAGTTACTCCCAGGGGGGATACGAGCAGTACTTC. Protein sequence: CASSYSQGGYEQYF. The gene calls are TRBV6-5 and TRBJ2-7; D may be TRBD1 (7 bases). Germline V gene data show CDR1 as MNHEY and CDR2 as SVGAGI. Trimming stripped 0 bases from V and 4 bases from J, with 10 bases between. This CDR3 is 14 amino acids long.

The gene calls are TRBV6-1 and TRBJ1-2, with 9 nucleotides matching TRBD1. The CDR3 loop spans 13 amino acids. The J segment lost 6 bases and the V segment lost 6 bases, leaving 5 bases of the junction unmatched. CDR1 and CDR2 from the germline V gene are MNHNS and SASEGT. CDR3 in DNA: TGTGCCAGCAGGCGGGACAGGGACCATGGCTACACCTTC. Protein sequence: CASRRDRDHGYTF.

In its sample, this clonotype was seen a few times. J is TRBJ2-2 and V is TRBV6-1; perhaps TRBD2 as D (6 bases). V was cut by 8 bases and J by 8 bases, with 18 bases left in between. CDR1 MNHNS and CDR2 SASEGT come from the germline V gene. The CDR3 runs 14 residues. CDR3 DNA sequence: TGTGCCAGCTGGTATCTAGCGCTGAGGGGGGAGCTGTTTTTT. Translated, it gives CASWYLALRGELFF.

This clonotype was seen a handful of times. This CDR3 reads CSAHPGSANEKLFF. The CDR3, as DNA: TGCAGTGCACATCCAGGGTCGGCTAATGAAAAACTGTTTTTT. J is TRBJ1-4 and V is TRBV20-1; tentative D call: TRBD1 (5 bases). Trimming left V 6 bases short and J 3 bases short, with 14 bases between. Germline V CDR1 and CDR2: DFQATT, SNEGSKA (reference sequence). The CDR3 runs to 14 residues.

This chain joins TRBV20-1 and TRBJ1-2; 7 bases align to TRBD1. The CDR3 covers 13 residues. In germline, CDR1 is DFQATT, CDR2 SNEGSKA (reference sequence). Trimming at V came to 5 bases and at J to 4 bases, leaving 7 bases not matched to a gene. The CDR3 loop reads CSAHRGQVYGYTF. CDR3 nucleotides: TGCAGTGCTCATAGGGGGCAGGTCTATGGCTACACCTTC.

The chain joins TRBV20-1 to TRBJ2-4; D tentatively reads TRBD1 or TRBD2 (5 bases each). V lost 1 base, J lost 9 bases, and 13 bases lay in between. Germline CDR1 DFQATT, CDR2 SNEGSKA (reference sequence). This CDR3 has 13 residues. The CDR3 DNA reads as TGCAGTGCTAGAGGAGGGGTTCTGGGCATTCAGTACTTC. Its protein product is CSARGGVLGIQYF.

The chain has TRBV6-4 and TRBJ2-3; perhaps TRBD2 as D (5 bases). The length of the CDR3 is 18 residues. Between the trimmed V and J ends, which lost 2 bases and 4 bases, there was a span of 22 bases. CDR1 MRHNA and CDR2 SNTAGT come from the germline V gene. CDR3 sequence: CASSDAVRRAVEADTQYF. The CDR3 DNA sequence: TGTGCCAGCAGTGACGCGGTGAGGCGGGCGGTCGAGGCAGATACGCAGTATTTT.